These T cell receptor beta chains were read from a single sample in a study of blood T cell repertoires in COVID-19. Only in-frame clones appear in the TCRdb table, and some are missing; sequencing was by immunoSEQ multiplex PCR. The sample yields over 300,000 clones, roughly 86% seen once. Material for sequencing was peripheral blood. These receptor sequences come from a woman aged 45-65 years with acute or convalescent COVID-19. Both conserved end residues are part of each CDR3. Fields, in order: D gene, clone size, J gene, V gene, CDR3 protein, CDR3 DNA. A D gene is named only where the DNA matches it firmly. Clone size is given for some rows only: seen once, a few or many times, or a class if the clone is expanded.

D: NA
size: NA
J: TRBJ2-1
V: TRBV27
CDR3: CASSLQAEVYNEQFF
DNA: TGTGCCAGCAGTTTACAGGCGGAGGTGTACAATGAGCAGTTCTTC

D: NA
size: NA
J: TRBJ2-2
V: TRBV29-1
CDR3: CSVDLGRYSGELFF
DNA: TGCAGCGTTGACCTGGGGCGGTATTCCGGGGAGCTGTTTTTT

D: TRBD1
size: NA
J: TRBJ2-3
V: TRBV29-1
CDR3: CSVPGGAVNTQYF
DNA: TGCAGCGTCCCAGGGGGCGCTGTAAATACGCAGTATTTT

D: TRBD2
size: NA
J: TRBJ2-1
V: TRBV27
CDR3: CASSILGRVMNEQFF
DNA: TGTGCCAGCAGTATCCTTGGGAGGGTGATGAATGAGCAGTTCTTC

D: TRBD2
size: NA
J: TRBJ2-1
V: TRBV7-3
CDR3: CASSFILAGVDEQFF
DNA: TGTGCCAGCAGCTTCATACTAGCGGGAGTGGATGAGCAGTTCTTC

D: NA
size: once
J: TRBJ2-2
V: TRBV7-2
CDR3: CASSPQAIAGELFF
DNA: TGTGCCAGCAGCCCGCAGGCTATCGCCGGGGAGCTGTTTTTT

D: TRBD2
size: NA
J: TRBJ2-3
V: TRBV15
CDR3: CATSITSGKMDTQYF
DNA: TGTGCCACCAGCATCACTAGCGGGAAAATGGATACGCAGTATTTT

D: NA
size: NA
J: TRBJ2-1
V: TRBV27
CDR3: CASSGFSVHTPGYNEQFF
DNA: TGTGCCAGCAGTGGCTTCAGCGTCCACACCCCCGGCTACAATGAGCAGTTCTTC

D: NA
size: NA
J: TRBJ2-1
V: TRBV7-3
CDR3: CASSPPGSYNEQFF
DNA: TGTGCCAGCAGCCCCCCAGGGTCCTACAATGAGCAGTTCTTC

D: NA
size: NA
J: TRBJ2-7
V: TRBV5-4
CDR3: CASSGRQGQEQYF
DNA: TGTGCCAGCAGCGGGAGGCAGGGCCAAGAGCAGTACTTC

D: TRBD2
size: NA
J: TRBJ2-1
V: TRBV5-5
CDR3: CASSLGGLAGYNEQFF
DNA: TGTGCCAGCAGCTTGGGGGGACTAGCGGGTTACAATGAGCAGTTCTTC

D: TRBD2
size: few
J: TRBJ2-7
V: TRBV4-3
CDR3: CASSQALAGGTYEQYF
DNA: TGCGCCAGCAGCCAAGCACTAGCGGGAGGAACCTACGAGCAGTACTTC

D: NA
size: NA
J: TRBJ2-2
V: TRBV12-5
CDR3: CASGLEGPGTGELFF
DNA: TGTGCTAGTGGTTTGGAGGGGCCTGGAACCGGGGAGCTGTTTTTT

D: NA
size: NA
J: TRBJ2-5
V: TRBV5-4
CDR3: CASSLTMEGEETQYF
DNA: TGTGCCAGCAGCTTGACTATGGAGGGAGAAGAGACCCAGTACTTC

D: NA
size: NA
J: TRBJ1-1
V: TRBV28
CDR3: CASSGEGLRNTEAFF
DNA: TGTGCCAGCAGTGGGGAGGGCCTCCGGAACACTGAAGCTTTCTTT

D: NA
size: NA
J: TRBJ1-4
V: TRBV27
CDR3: CASSFPERNQLFF
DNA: TGTGCCAGCAGTTTTCCCGAGCGCAACCAACTGTTTTTT

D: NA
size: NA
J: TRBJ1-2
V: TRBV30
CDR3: CAWSARGVDGYTF
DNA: TGTGCCTGGAGTGCACGGGGAGTGGATGGCTACACCTTC

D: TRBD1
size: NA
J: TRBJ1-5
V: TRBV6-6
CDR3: CASSPPSGQRSQPQHF
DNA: TGTGCCAGCAGTCCGCCCTCGGGACAGAGGTCTCAGCCCCAGCATTTT